This T cell receptor (beta chain) was observed in a study of human T cells and chemical hapten exposure (dated by TCRdb to the early 2020s). Study-wide context: For sensitization, 2% DPC in acetone was applied to a 2 cm by 2 cm area of upper inner arm skin. Weekly therapeutic DPC doses were additionally applied to the scalp of patients throughout the roughly 26-week study period. Patch tests used Finn chambers with 0.01% DPC on the upper back, scored after 6 days by International Contact Dermatitis Research Group standards. The patient cohort, mostly female, included alopecia areata with under or over 50% scalp involvement, alopecia totalis and alopecia universalis. The libraries were sequenced as a pool, and the TCR yield per sample differed mostly because of small variations in library volumes within the pool. The study tracked peripheral blood TCR repertoire changes in vivo during primary and secondary sensitization to the hapten diphenylcyclopropenone (DPC) in alopecia patients. Patient blood was sampled pre-sensitization (week 0) and at 2, 6 and about 24 weeks after DPC sensitization. Blood for TCR sequencing was provided by twenty-nine alopecia patients at one to four time points (pre-sensitization, 2, 6 and 24 weeks). The full study reports these points: Expanded TCRs formed significantly more large CDR3 similarity clusters than pre-sensitization or healthy control sets, consistent with antigen-driven responses. Because every patient had alopecia, a presumed autoimmune disease, the patients' immune response might differ from that of healthy individuals. The number of TCRs above 1 in 1000 frequency did not change with DPC sensitization; there was no evidence of global repertoire structure alterations. The number of PT1 expanded TCRs positively correlated with patch test score, significant at thresholds 8, 16 and 32 but not 4. Repeated subsampling changed both the strength of the expansion versus patch-test correlation and the threshold at which the correlation became significant.

In this sample, this clonotype turned up many times. It lacks a known antigen. Base qualities are not provided; no much larger clone lies one nucleotide away. The library was generated by RACE. These reads were obtained on a NextSeq 500. Library preparation attached unique molecular identifiers to individual cDNA molecules for quantitative, reproducible TCR counting. For every blood RNA sample, sequencing covered both the TCR alpha and TCR beta chains. As for the authors' bioinformatics: The median number of TCRs per sample was 95,638, ranging from roughly 20,000 to 700,000. The Decombinator software suite was used to annotate the V, J and CDR3 of the TCR reads. For the PS versus PT1 abundance plots, all samples were subsampled to the same number of TCRs (28,000). Expanded TCRs were defined as absent before sensitization and observed at least eight times at the 2-week time point. Using fastp trimming at Q25 and MiXCR clonotype assembly, TCRdb reanalyzed the public sequencing data and kept in-frame beta chains. Rows matching on CDR3 protein sequence are summarized as one entry with the most common DNA and genes. These V and J calls rely on TCRdb rather than the paper's analysis. This sample has about 190,000 distinct CDR3 sequences in its table, and around 25% of those were observed once. Of the sample, about 2.3% falls within the top ten clones.

The time point label, as the study defines it: patch test 3, about 24 weeks after DPC sensitization. The meaning of the sample's treatment or condition label: therapeutic diphenylcyclopropenone sensitization with weekly scalp DPC. At every patch-test visit, the blood draw took place before the patch test was put on. Eligible patients were aged 18 to 70, diagnosed with alopecia, deemed suitable for DPC therapy, and excluded if pregnant. Unfractionated whole blood was collected in Tempus Blood RNA tubes, and total RNA was extracted from that blood. Specimen: whole blood, collected in connection with sensitization to the hapten diphenylcyclopropenone (DPC). This TCR came from a woman in her thirties or forties with alopecia areata. Some clones in this sample may be carry-over from other donors' samples.

The DNA is TGCAGTGCCCCCAGCGCATCCGGCACAGATACGCAGTATTTT. Its protein reads: CSAPSASGTDTQYF. The chain is encoded by TRBV20-1 joined to TRBJ2-3, with the D gene uncertain. Based on the germline V gene (reference sequence), the CDR1 and CDR2 sequences are DFQATT and SNEGSKA. V lost 6 bases and J lost 1 base; the stretch between them is 14 bases long. Taken from cysteine to phenylalanine, the CDR3 has 14 residues. Kept here is only the CDR3 DNA, which spans 42 bases and is read in frame from base 1.